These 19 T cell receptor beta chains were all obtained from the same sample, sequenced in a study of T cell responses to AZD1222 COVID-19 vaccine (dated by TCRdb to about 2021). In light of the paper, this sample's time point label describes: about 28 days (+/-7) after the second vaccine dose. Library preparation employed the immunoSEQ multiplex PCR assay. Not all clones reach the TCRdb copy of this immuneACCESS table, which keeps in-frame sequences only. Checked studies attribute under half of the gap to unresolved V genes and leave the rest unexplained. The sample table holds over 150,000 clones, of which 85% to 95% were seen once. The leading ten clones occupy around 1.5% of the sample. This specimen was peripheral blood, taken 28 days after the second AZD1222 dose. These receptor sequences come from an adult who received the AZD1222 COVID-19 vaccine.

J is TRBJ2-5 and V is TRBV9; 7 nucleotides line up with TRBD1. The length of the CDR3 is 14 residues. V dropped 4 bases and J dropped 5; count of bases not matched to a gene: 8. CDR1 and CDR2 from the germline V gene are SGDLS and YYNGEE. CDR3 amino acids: CASSTQGVWETQYF. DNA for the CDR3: TGTGCCAGCAGCACTCAGGGGGTCTGGGAGACCCAGTACTTC. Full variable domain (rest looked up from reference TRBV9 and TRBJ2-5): DSGVTQTPKHLITATGQRVTLRCSPRSGDLSVYWYQQSLDQGLQFLIQYYNGEERAKGNILERFSAQQFPDLHSELNLSSLELGDSALYFCASSTQGVWETQYFGPGTRLLVL.

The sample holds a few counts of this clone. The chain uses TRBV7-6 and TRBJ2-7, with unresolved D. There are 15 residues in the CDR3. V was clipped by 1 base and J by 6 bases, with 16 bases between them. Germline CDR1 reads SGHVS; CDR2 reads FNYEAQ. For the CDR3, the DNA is TGTGCCAGCAGCTTAGTAAAAGGGCACCGCAGCGAGCAGTACTTC. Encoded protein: CASSLVKGHRSEQYF. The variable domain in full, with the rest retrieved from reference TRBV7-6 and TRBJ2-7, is GAGVSQSPRYKVTKRGQDVALRCDPISGHVSLYWYRQALGQGPEFLTYFNYEAQQDKSGLPNDRFSAERPEGSISTLTIQRTEQRDSAMYRCASSLVKGHRSEQYFGPGTRLTVT.

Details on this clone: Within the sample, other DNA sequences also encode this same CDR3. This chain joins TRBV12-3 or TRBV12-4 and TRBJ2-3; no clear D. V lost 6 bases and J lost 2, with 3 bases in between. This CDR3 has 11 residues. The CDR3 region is CASSLTDTQYF. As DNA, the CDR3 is TGTGCCAGCAGCCTCACAGATACGCAGTATTTT.

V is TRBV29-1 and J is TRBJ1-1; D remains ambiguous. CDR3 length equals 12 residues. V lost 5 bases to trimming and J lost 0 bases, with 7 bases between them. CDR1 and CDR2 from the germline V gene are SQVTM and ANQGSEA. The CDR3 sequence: CSVRPMNTEAFF. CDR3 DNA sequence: TGCAGCGTTAGACCCATGAACACTGAAGCTTTCTTT.

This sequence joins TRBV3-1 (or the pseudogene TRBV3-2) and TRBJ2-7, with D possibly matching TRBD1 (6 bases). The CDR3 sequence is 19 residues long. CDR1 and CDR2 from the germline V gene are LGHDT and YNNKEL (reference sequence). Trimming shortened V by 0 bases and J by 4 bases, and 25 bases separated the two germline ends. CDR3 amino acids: CASSQDVQGSGPLKYEQYF. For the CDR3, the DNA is TGTGCCAGCAGCCAAGACGTACAGGGTTCGGGTCCGCTAAAATACGAGCAGTACTTC.

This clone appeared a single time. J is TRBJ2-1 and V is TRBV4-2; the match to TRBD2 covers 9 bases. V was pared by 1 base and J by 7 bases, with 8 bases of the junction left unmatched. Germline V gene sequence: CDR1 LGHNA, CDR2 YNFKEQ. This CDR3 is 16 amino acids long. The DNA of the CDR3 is TGTGCCAGCAGCCAAGCCGGCGGGGGGGCCGCAAATGAGCAGTTCTTC. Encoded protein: CASSQAGGGAANEQFF.

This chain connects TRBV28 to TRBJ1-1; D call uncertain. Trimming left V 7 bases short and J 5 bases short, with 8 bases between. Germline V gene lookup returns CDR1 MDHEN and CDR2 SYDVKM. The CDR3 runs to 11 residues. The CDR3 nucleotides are TGTGCCAGCAAAATTTTAACTGAAGCTTTCTTT. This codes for CASKILTEAFF.

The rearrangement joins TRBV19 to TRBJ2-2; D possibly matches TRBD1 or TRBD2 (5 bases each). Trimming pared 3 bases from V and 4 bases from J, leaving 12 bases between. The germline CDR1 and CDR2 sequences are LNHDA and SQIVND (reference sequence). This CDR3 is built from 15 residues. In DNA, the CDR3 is TGTGCCAGTAGTATTGGCAGGGAGCCCACCGGGGAGCTGTTTTTT. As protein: CASSIGREPTGELFF.

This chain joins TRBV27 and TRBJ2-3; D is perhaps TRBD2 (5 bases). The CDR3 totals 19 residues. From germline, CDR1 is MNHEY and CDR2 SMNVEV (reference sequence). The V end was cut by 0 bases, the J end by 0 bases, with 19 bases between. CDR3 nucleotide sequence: TGTGCCAGCAGTTTATCGATTTTTCTTGGACTGCCAAGCACAGATACGCAGTATTTT. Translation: CASSLSIFLGLPSTDTQYF.

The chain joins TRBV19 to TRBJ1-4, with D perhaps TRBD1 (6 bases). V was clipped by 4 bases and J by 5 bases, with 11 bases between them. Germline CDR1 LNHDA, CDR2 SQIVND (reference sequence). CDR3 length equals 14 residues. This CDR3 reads CASSTGTWNEKLFF. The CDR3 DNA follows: TGTGCCAGTAGTACCGGGACATGGAATGAAAAACTGTTTTTT. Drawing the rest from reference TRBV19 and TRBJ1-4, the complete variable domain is DGGITQSPKYLFRKEGQNVTLSCEQNLNHDAMYWYRQDPGQGLRLIYYSQIVNDFQKGDIAEGYSVSREKKESFPLTVTSAQKNPTAFYLCASSTGTWNEKLFFGSGTQLSVL.

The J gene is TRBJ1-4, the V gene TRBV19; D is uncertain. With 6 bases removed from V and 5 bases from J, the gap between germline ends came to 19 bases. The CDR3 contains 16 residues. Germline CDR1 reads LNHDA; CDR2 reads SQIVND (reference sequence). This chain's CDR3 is CASSPSGGRRNEKLFF. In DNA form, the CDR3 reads TGTGCCAGTAGCCCAAGTGGAGGACGGAGGAATGAAAAACTGTTTTTT.

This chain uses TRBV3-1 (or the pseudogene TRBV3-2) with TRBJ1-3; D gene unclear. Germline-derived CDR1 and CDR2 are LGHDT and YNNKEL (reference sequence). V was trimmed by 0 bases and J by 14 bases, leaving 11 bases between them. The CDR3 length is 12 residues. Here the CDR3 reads CASSQDVLDLYF. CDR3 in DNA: TGTGCCAGCAGCCAAGATGTCCTTGACTTATATTTT.

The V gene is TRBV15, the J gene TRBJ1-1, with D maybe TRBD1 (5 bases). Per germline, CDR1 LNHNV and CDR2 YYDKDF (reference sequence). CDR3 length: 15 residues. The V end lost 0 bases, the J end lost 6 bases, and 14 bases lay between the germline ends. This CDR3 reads CATSREPFRGAEAFF. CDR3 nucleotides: TGTGCCACCAGCAGAGAACCTTTTCGGGGGGCTGAAGCTTTCTTT.

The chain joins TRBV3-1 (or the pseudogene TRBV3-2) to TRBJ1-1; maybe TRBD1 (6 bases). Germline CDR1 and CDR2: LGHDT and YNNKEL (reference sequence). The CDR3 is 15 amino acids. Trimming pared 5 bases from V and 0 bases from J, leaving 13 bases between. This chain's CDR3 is CASSTPGQLNTEAFF. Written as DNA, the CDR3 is TGTGCCAGCAGCACGCCGGGACAACTGAACACTGAAGCTTTCTTT.

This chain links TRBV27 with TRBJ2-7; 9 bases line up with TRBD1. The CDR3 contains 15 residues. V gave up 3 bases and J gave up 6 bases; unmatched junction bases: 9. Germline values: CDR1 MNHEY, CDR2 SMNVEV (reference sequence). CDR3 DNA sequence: TGTGCCAGCAGTTTGACCCGGGACAGGGTCAGCGAGCAGTACTTC. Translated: CASSLTRDRVSEQYF.

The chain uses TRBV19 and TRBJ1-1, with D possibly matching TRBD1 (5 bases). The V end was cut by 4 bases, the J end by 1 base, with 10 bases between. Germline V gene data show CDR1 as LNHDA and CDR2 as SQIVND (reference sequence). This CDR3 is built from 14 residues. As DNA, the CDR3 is TGTGCCAGTAGTACTCTACAGGAGAACACTGAAGCTTTCTTT. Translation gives CASSTLQENTEAFF. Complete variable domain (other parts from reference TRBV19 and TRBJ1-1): DGGITQSPKYLFRKEGQNVTLSCEQNLNHDAMYWYRQDPGQGLRLIYYSQIVNDFQKGDIAEGYSVSREKKESFPLTVTSAQKNPTAFYLCASSTLQENTEAFFGQGTRLTVV.

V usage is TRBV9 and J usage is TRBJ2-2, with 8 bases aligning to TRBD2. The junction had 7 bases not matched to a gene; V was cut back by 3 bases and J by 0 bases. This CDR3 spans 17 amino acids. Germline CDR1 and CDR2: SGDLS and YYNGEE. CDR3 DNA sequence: TGTGCCAGCAGCGCAAGGAAACTAGCGGCGAACACCGGGGAGCTGTTTTTT. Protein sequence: CASSARKLAANTGELFF.

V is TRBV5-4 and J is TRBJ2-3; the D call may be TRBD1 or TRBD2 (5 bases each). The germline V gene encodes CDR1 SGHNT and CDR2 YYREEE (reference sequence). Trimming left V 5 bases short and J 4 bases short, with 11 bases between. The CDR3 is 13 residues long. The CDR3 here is CASSRDQADTQYF. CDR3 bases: TGTGCCAGCAGTAGGGACCAAGCAGATACGCAGTATTTT.

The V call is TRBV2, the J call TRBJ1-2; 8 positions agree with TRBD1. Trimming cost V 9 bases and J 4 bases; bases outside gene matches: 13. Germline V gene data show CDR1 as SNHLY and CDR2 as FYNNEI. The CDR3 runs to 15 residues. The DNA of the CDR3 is TGTGCCAGTCGTTCAGGGGGCGTCGTTAGCTATGGCTACACCTTC. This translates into CASRSGGVVSYGYTF.